The clone carrying this T cell receptor (beta chain) was detected many times. Its antigen is still unknown. As the template, RNA transcripts were used to amplify TCR beta CDR3 regions. After a first-round RT-PCR with HTBI primers, a second-round multiplex PCR was run. TCRdb independently ran MiXCR on the multiplex PCR reads; one entry per CDR3 protein. The sample has 300,000 to 400,000 distinct CDR3 sequences; about a sixth are singletons. This record comes from a study of Graves' ophthalmopathy and Graves' hyperthyroidism. Study-wide findings and caveats: It was with roughly 71% sensitivity and roughly 75% specificity that the model predicted ophthalmopathy progression. Most thyroid clonotypes expanded beyond 0.001 frequency were also found in blood.

As the starting material, roughly 9.8 ml of fresh peripheral blood yielded the PBMCs. V lost 2 bases to trimming and J lost 3 bases, with 16 bases between them. The CDR3 has 16 residues. The TCR comes from an adult woman with stable Graves' hyperthyroidism. The material sequenced was peripheral blood. The chain joins TRBV12-3 or TRBV12-4 to TRBJ1-1, with D perhaps matching TRBD1 (6 bases). This chain's CDR3 is CASSLTAGDRYTEAFF. CDR3 bases: TGTGCCAGCAGTTTAACTGCAGGGGACCGGTACACTGAAGCTTTCTTT.